This is a list of T cell receptor beta chains from one sample in a study of T-cell memory formation after mild COVID-19. TCRdb independently ran MiXCR on the 5' RACE reads; one entry per CDR3 protein. The profile covers 400,000 to 450,000 distinct CDR3 sequences, with 15% to 20% appearing a single time and 20% to 25% taken by the ten largest. The sequenced material came from PBMCs or a T cell subset sorted from them (not recorded which). The receptor source for this set is a man between 18 and 35 years old who had mild COVID-19 (a few samples of this study predate the infection). Cell type and time point are not known. Each CDR3 is given with its conserved first and last residue. The D gene is left open where the match is weak. Size values are once, few and many counts, or a class for expanded clones, and some rows have none.

CDR3: CASNNPGGAAEQYF; DNA: TGTGCCAGCAACAACCCGGGGGGGGCGGCCGAGCAGTACTTC; D: TRBD2; size: NA; J: TRBJ2-7; V: TRBV6-6
CDR3: CASSPQGLGYIQYF; DNA: TGTGCCAGCAGCCCCCAGGGACTGGGGTACATTCAGTACTTC; D: NA; size: NA; J: TRBJ2-4; V: TRBV7-2
CDR3: CASSEPPPGVGYTF; DNA: TGTGCCAGCAGTGAACCCCCGCCGGGCGTTGGCTACACCTTC; D: NA; size: few; J: TRBJ1-2; V: TRBV2
CDR3: CASSPSPPEFGAKNIQYF; DNA: TGTGCCAGCAGCCCCTCGCCGCCCGAGTTTGGAGCCAAAAACATTCAGTACTTC; D: NA; size: NA; J: TRBJ2-4; V: TRBV11-2
CDR3: CASSLRIAATLDTEAFF; DNA: TGTGCCAGCAGTTTAAGAATTGCAGCCACCTTAGACACTGAAGCTTTCTTT; D: NA; size: many; J: TRBJ1-1; V: TRBV27
CDR3: CSAVWIGTDTQYF; DNA: TGCAGTGCCGTGTGGATCGGCACAGATACGCAGTATTTT; D: NA; size: few; J: TRBJ2-3; V: TRBV20-1
CDR3: CASSDPSGGPKLFF; DNA: TGCGCCAGCAGCGATCCGAGCGGGGGGCCGAAGCTGTTTTTT; D: TRBD2; size: NA; J: TRBJ2-2; V: TRBV5-1
CDR3: CASSFWTGGTEAFF; DNA: TGTGCCAGCAGCTTTTGGACAGGTGGCACTGAAGCTTTCTTT; D: TRBD1; size: few; J: TRBJ1-1; V: TRBV7-2
CDR3: CASSSRRLTEAFF; DNA: TGTGCCAGCAGCTCACGGCGTCTCACTGAAGCTTTCTTT; D: NA; size: few; J: TRBJ1-1; V: TRBV7-2
CDR3: CASSHSRSVNTEAFF; DNA: TGTGCCAGCTCACATTCACGGTCTGTGAACACTGAAGCTTTCTTT; D: NA; size: NA; J: TRBJ1-1; V: TRBV18
CDR3: CASSLVAGPPQYF; DNA: TGTGCCAGCAGCTTAGTCGCGGGGCCCCCGCAGTATTTT; D: NA; size: NA; J: TRBJ2-3; V: TRBV5-6
CDR3: CASSPTPGGAIGELFF; DNA: TGCGCCAGCAGCCCCACCCCCGGGGGGGCCATCGGGGAGCTGTTTTTT; D: TRBD2; size: many; J: TRBJ2-2; V: TRBV5-1
CDR3: CASSSRLGRGAVDTQYF; DNA: TGTGCCAGCAGTTCCCGATTAGGGAGGGGGGCCGTGGATACGCAGTATTTT; D: NA; size: NA; J: TRBJ2-3; V: TRBV6-2/TRBV6-3
CDR3: CAISQGYSGGEETQYF; DNA: TGCGCCATCAGCCAAGGTTATAGCGGGGGCGAAGAGACCCAGTACTTC; D: TRBD2; size: NA; J: TRBJ2-5; V: TRBV4-3
CDR3: CASSYSQGRYEQYF; DNA: TGTGCCAGCAGTTACAGTCAGGGTCGCTACGAGCAGTACTTC; D: NA; size: NA; J: TRBJ2-7; V: TRBV6-5
CDR3: CASSLAWGGETQYF; DNA: TGTGCCAGCAGCTTAGCGTGGGGAGGAGAGACCCAGTACTTC; D: NA; size: few; J: TRBJ2-5; V: TRBV7-6